This T cell receptor beta chain is from a study of blood T cell repertoires in COVID-19. Whole-study context: PBMCs, B-cell-depleted T cells, or T cells provided the cDNA or gDNA that made up the material.

V trimming: 2 bases; J trimming: 1 base; junction bases outside the gene matches: 7. CDR1 MNHEY and CDR2 SMNVEV come from the germline V gene (reference sequence). The CDR3 is made up of 16 amino acids. Clones were read by immunoSEQ multiplex PCR, and TCRdb kept only the in-frame ones, dropping some. The top ten clones hold about 1.7% of a sample with 350,000 to 400,000 clones, 85% to 90% of them seen once. Living in 20 to 30 US areas, the participants were between roughly 18 and 90 years of age. Two negative PCRs, clearance, or symptom resolution characterized the recovered Cohort 3 donors. The clonotype was recovered from a woman aged 30 to 39 who had recovered from COVID-19. What was sequenced was PBMCs or T cells enriched from blood (not recorded which). The chain links TRBV27 to TRBJ1-2, with 7 bases fitting TRBD1. The CDR3 loop is CASSLRGGGYNYGYTF. The CDR3 DNA is TGTGCCAGCAGTTTAAGAGGGGGCGGATATAACTATGGCTACACCTTC.